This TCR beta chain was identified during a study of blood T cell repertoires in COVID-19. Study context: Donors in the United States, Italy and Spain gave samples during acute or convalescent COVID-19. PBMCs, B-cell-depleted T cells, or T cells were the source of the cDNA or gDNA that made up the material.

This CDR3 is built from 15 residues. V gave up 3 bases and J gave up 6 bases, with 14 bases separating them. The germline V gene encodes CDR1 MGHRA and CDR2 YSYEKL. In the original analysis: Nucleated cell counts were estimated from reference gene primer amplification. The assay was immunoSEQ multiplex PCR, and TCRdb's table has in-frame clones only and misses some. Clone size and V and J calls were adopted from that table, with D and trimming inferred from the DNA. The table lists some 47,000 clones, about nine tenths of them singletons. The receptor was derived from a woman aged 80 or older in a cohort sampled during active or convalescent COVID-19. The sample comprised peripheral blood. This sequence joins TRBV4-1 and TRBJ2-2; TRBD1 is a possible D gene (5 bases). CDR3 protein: CASSHQGHLAGELFF. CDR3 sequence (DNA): TGCGCCAGCAGCCACCAGGGCCACCTAGCCGGGGAGCTGTTTTTT.